The 5 T cell receptor beta chains in this list originate from one sample, sequenced in a study of CD8 T cells in Susac syndrome. RNA totalling roughly 0.45 to 1 ug underwent reverse transcription with random hexamers. MiXCR was run by TCRdb on the immunoSEQ multiplex PCR reads, yielding one entry per CDR3 protein. Among some 150,000 distinct CDR3 sequences listed, roughly 94% were seen once. The specimen sequenced was CD8+ T cells from PBMCs. Receptors were obtained from a human donor with multiple sclerosis.

The chain links TRBV5-1 to TRBJ2-3; D is perhaps TRBD2 (5 bases). Germline V CDR1 and CDR2: SGHRS, YFSETQ. This CDR3 is built from 14 residues. Deletions cut 6 bases from V and 6 bases from J, with 17 bases between. DNA for the CDR3: TGCGCCAGCAAGGGTGGATCGCCGGGGGATACGCAGTATTTT. This encodes CASKGGSPGDTQYF.

The chain carries TRBV3-1 and TRBJ2-5; D remains unclear. Trimming stripped 1 base from V and 1 base from J, with 7 bases between. CDR1 and CDR2 (germline): LGHDT, YNNKEL (reference sequence). CDR3 length: 14 amino acids. The CDR3 DNA sequence: TGTGCCAGCAGCCAAGGCCGGATCCAAGAGACCCAGTACTTC. Translation: CASSQGRIQETQYF.

The rearrangement uses TRBV11-2 and TRBJ1-2, with D maybe TRBD1 (6 bases). The germline V and J ends were trimmed by 5 bases and 1 base, with 17 bases remaining between them. This CDR3 has 16 amino acids. In germline, CDR1 is SGHAT, CDR2 FQNNGV. CDR3 protein: CASSRMGAGLNYGYTF. CDR3 DNA sequence: TGTGCCAGCAGCCGAATGGGGGCAGGTCTTAACTATGGCTACACCTTC.

The rearrangement uses TRBV29-1 and TRBJ2-2; possibly TRBD1 or TRBD2 for D (6 bases each). Germline values: CDR1 SQVTM, CDR2 ANQGSEA. The length of the CDR3 is 13 residues. V was pared by 6 bases and J by 5 bases, with 13 bases between. This CDR3 is CSVPRGPTGELFF. CDR3 DNA: TGCAGCGTCCCACGGGGGCCTACCGGGGAGCTGTTTTTT.

The V call is TRBV27, the J call TRBJ1-5; D might be TRBD1 (6 bases). The CDR3 has 12 amino acids. Trimming stripped 8 bases from V and 3 bases from J, with 8 bases between. CDR1 and CDR2 from the germline V gene are MNHEY and SMNVEV (reference sequence). The CDR3 DNA follows: TGTGCCAGCGGACAGTTCAATCAGCCCCAGCATTTT. Its translation: CASGQFNQPQHF.